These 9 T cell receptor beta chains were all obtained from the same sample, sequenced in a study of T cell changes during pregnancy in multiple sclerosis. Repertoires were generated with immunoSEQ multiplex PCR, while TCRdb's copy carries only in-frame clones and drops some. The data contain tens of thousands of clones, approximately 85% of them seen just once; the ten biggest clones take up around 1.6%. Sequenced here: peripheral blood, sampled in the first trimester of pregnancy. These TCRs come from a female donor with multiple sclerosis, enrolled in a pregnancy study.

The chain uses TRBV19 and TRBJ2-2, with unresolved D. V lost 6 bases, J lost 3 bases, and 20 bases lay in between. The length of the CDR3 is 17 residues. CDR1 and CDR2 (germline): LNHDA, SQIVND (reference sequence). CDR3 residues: CASSDTLGKWYTGELFF. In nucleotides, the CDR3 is TGTGCCAGTAGCGACACGTTGGGTAAATGGTACACCGGGGAGCTGTTTTTT.

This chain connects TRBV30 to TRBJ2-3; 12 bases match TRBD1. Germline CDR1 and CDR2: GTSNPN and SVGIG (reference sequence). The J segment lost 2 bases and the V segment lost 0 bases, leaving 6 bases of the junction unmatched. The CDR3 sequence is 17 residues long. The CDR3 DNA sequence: TGTGCCTGGAGTGTACTAGTGGGACAGGGGGCCACAGATACGCAGTATTTT. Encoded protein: CAWSVLVGQGATDTQYF.

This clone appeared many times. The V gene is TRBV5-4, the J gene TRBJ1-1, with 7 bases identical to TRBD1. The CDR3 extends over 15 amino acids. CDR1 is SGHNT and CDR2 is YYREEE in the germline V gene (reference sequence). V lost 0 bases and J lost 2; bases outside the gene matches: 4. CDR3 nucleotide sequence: TGTGCCAGCAGCTTGGACGGGACAGTAAACACTGAAGCTTTCTTT. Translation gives CASSLDGTVNTEAFF.

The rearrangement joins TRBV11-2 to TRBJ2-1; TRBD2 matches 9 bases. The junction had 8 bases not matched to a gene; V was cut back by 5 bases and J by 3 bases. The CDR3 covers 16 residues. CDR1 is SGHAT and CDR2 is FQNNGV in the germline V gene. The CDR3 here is CASSLLAGSIYNEQFF. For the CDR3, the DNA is TGTGCCAGCAGCCTGCTAGCGGGGTCCATCTACAATGAGCAGTTCTTC.

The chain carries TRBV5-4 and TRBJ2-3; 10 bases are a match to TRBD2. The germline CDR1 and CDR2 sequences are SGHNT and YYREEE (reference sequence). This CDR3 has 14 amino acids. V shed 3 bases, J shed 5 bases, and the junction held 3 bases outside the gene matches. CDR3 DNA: TGTGCCAGCAGCTCCCGACTAGCGGGAGATACGCAGTATTTT. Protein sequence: CASSSRLAGDTQYF.

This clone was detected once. In DNA, the CDR3 is TGTGCATCGACTAGCGGGAGCGCAGATACGCAGTATTTT. Translated, it gives CASTSGSADTQYF. J is TRBJ2-3 and V is TRBV19, with 12 bases lining up with TRBD2. The CDR3 runs 13 residues. Germline CDR1 LNHDA, CDR2 SQIVND (reference sequence).

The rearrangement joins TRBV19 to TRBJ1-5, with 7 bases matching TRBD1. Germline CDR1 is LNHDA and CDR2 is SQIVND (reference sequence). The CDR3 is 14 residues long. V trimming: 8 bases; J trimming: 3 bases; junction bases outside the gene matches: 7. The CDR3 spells CASSHRGANQPQHF. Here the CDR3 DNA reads TGTGCCAGTTCTCACAGGGGAGCCAATCAGCCCCAGCATTTT.

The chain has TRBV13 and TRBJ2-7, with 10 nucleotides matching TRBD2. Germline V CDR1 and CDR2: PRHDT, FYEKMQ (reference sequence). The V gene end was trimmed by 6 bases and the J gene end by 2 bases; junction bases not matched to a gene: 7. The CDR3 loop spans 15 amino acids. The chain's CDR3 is CASSEGLAFTYEQYF. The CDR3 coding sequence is TGTGCCAGCAGTGAGGGACTAGCGTTTACCTACGAGCAGTACTTC.

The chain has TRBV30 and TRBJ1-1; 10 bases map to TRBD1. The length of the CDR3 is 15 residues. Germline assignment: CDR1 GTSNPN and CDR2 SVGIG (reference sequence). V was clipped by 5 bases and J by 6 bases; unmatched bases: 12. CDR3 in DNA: TGTGCCTGGGGGGACAGGGGTACAGTAAGGGCTGAAGCTTTCTTT. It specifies CAWGDRGTVRAEAFF. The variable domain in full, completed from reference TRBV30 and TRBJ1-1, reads SQTIHQWPATLVQPVGSPLSLECTVEGTSNPNLYWYRQAAGRGLQLLFYSVGIGQISSEVPQNLSASRPQDRQFILSSKKLLLSDSGFYLCAWGDRGTVRAEAFFGQGTRLTVV.